Listed below are T cell receptor beta chains from one sample, sequenced in a study of beta chain features in type 1 diabetes. TCRdb keeps only in-frame clones here, not all; method: immunoSEQ multiplex PCR. The sample lists approximately 170,000 clones, over 6% occurring once. The material sequenced was central memory CD4+ T cells from blood. These receptors were taken from a man aged 18-30 years with type 1 diabetes. Each CDR3 is given with its conserved first and last residue. D genes are given only for firm matches. Some rows have no size entry. The others give once, few or many, or a class for an expanded clone.

cdr3_nt: TGCAGCTCAGGACTAGCGGGGGGGCAAGATACGCAGTATTTT
cdr3_aa: CSSGLAGGQDTQYF
d_call: TRBD2
clone_size: few
v_call: TRBV29-1
j_call: TRBJ2-3

cdr3_nt: TGTGCCAGCAGCTTCAGACAGGGGGCGTATCAAGAGACCCAGTACTTC
cdr3_aa: CASSFRQGAYQETQYF
d_call: TRBD1
clone_size: few
v_call: TRBV5-6
j_call: TRBJ2-5

cdr3_nt: TGTGCCAGCAGTTTCCGGGGAGAGACCCAGTACTTC
cdr3_aa: CASSFRGETQYF
d_call: .
clone_size: .
v_call: TRBV27
j_call: TRBJ2-5

cdr3_nt: TGTGCCAGCAGTCCCCATGGGGGCCCTCAAGAGACCCAGTACTTC
cdr3_aa: CASSPHGGPQETQYF
d_call: .
clone_size: few
v_call: TRBV28
j_call: TRBJ2-5

cdr3_nt: TGTGCCAGCAGTCCTTCCGCAGGGGGAGAGACCCAGTACTTC
cdr3_aa: CASSPSAGGETQYF
d_call: TRBD1
clone_size: few
v_call: TRBV28
j_call: TRBJ2-5

cdr3_nt: TGTGCCAGCACCCTACGGGAGAGTAAATCCTACAATGAGCAGTTCTTC
cdr3_aa: CASTLRESKSYNEQFF
d_call: .
clone_size: few
v_call: TRBV11-2
j_call: TRBJ2-1

cdr3_nt: TGTGCCACCAGCAGAGCTAGCGGGGGGGGTGAGCAGTACTTC
cdr3_aa: CATSRASGGGEQYF
d_call: TRBD2
clone_size: few
v_call: TRBV15
j_call: TRBJ2-7

cdr3_nt: TGCGCCAGCAGCTTGTATGGCACAGATACGCAGTATTTT
cdr3_aa: CASSLYGTDTQYF
d_call: .
clone_size: few
v_call: TRBV5-1
j_call: TRBJ2-3

cdr3_nt: TGTGCCAGCAGCACCCGACAGGCTACCGCCTACGAGCAGTACTTC
cdr3_aa: CASSTRQATAYEQYF
d_call: .
clone_size: few
v_call: TRBV11-2
j_call: TRBJ2-7

cdr3_nt: TGCGCCAGCAGCTTGCAGGGGGTAGACAATGAGCAGTTCTTC
cdr3_aa: CASSLQGVDNEQFF
d_call: TRBD1
clone_size: few
v_call: TRBV5-1
j_call: TRBJ2-1

cdr3_nt: TGTGCCAGCTGCATTCCCCCAGGCAATGAGCAGTTCTTC
cdr3_aa: CASCIPPGNEQFF
d_call: .
clone_size: few
v_call: TRBV6-6
j_call: TRBJ2-1

cdr3_nt: TGTGCCAGCAGCTTAAGGGGGTCCTACGAGCAGTACTTC
cdr3_aa: CASSLRGSYEQYF
d_call: .
clone_size: .
v_call: TRBV7-9
j_call: TRBJ2-7

cdr3_nt: TGTGCCATCAGTCGTGACAGGGGGCACTCCTACGAGCAGTACTTC
cdr3_aa: CAISRDRGHSYEQYF
d_call: TRBD1
clone_size: few
v_call: TRBV10-3
j_call: TRBJ2-7

cdr3_nt: TGTGCCAGCAGCCCATCGACAGGGGCAGATACGCAGTATTTT
cdr3_aa: CASSPSTGADTQYF
d_call: TRBD1
clone_size: few
v_call: TRBV7-9
j_call: TRBJ2-3

cdr3_nt: TGTGCCAGTTCGGTCCTAGGACATGATCAGCCCCAGCATTTT
cdr3_aa: CASSVLGHDQPQHF
d_call: .
clone_size: .
v_call: TRBV27
j_call: TRBJ1-5

cdr3_nt: TGCGCCAGCAGCTTGGTACTAGCGGGGGTCACCACAGATACGCAGTATTTT
cdr3_aa: CASSLVLAGVTTDTQYF
d_call: TRBD2
clone_size: .
v_call: TRBV5-1
j_call: TRBJ2-3

cdr3_nt: TGCAGCGCCTCCATCAGGAACTCGAACACTGAAGCTTTCTTT
cdr3_aa: CSASIRNSNTEAFF
d_call: .
clone_size: .
v_call: TRBV29-1
j_call: TRBJ1-1

cdr3_nt: TGTGCCAGCAGCTTAGCGAGTCAGGGAGGGCTAGAGACCCAGTACTTC
cdr3_aa: CASSLASQGGLETQYF
d_call: TRBD2
clone_size: .
v_call: TRBV7-2
j_call: TRBJ2-5

cdr3_nt: TGTGCCAGCAGCCAAGGCTCCCGACAGGCGAGGGACTATGGCTACACCTTC
cdr3_aa: CASSQGSRQARDYGYTF
d_call: .
clone_size: few
v_call: TRBV14
j_call: TRBJ1-2

cdr3_nt: TGTGCCAGCAGCCACCCGACTAGACCCAATGAGCAGTTCTTC
cdr3_aa: CASSHPTRPNEQFF
d_call: .
clone_size: many
v_call: TRBV11-2
j_call: TRBJ2-1

cdr3_nt: TGTGCCAGCAGCTTAGCGGTGACTAGCTACGAGCAGTACTTC
cdr3_aa: CASSLAVTSYEQYF
d_call: .
clone_size: many
v_call: TRBV7-8
j_call: TRBJ2-7

cdr3_nt: TGCAGCGTCGACCTGGGGACAGGGACAGATACGCAGTATTTT
cdr3_aa: CSVDLGTGTDTQYF
d_call: TRBD1
clone_size: few
v_call: TRBV29-1
j_call: TRBJ2-3

cdr3_nt: TGTGCCTGGGGGGGCCTCTCCTACAATGAGCAGTTCTTC
cdr3_aa: CAWGGLSYNEQFF
d_call: .
clone_size: .
v_call: TRBV30
j_call: TRBJ2-1

cdr3_nt: TGTGCCAGCAGTGTTCCGGCTGGGAGCTCCTACGAGCAGTACTTC
cdr3_aa: CASSVPAGSSYEQYF
d_call: .
clone_size: .
v_call: TRBV2
j_call: TRBJ2-7